This entry concerns a single TCR beta chain. Germline V gives CDR1 MNHEY, CDR2 SMNVEV (reference sequence). This CDR3 comprises 14 residues. J lost 3 bases, V lost 5 bases, and 5 bases had no gene match. This entry belongs to a study of technical replicates of blood from a few donors. Only in-frame clones appear in the TCRdb table, and some are missing; sequencing was by immunoSEQ multiplex PCR. The top ten clones hold roughly 0.37% of a sample with tens of thousands of clones, 80% to 95% of them seen once. The sequence was collected from a human donor in good health. The sequencing sample was made of T cells isolated from PBMCs. V and J are TRBV27 and TRBJ2-7, with 9 bases lining up with TRBD1. As DNA, the CDR3 is TGTGCCAGCAGTCCGGGACAGGGTATCTACGAGCAGTACTTC. Translating it yields CASSPGQGIYEQYF.